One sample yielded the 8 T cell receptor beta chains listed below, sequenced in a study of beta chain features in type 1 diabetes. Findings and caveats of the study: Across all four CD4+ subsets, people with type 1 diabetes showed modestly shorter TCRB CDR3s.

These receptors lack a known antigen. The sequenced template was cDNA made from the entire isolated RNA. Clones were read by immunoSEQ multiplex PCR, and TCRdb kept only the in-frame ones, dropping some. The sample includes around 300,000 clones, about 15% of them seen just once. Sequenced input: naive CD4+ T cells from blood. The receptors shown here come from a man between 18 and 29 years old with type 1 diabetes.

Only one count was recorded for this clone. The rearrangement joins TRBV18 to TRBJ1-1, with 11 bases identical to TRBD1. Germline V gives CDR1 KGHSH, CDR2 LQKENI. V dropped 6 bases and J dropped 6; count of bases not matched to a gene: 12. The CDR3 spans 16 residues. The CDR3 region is CASSRRDRGFLAEAFF. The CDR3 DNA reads TGTGCCAGCTCCCGTCGGGACAGGGGGTTTTTAGCTGAAGCTTTCTTT.

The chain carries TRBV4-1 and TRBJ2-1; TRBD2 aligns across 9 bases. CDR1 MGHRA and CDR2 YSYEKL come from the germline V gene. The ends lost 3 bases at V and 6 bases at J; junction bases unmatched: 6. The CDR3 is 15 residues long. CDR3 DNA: TGCGCCAGCAGCCATCCGTTAGCGGGAGTCAATGAGCAGTTCTTC. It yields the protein CASSHPLAGVNEQFF.

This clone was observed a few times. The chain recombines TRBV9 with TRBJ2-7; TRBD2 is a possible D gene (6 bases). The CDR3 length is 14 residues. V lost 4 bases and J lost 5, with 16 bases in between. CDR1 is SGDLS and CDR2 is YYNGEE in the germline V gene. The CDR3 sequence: CASSLRPGGNEQYF. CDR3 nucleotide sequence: TGTGCCAGCAGCCTCCGACCCGGCGGGAACGAGCAGTACTTC. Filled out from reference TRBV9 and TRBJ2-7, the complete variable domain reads DSGVTQTPKHLITATGQRVTLRCSPRSGDLSVYWYQQSLDQGLQFLIQYYNGEERAKGNILERFSAQQFPDLHSELNLSSLELGDSALYFCASSLRPGGNEQYFGPGTRLTVT.

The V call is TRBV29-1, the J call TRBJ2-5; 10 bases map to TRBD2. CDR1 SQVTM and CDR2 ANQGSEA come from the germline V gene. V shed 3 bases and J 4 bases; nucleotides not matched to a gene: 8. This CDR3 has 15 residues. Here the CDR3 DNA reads TGCAGCGTTGATATGAGCGGGAGGGCCGCAGAGACCCAGTACTTC. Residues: CSVDMSGRAAETQYF.

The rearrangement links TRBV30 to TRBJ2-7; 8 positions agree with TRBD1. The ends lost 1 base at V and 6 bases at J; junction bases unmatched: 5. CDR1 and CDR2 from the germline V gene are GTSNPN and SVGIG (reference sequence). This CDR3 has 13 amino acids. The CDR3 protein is CAWSGQGLAEQYF. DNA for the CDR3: TGTGCCTGGAGTGGACAGGGGTTGGCCGAGCAGTACTTC.

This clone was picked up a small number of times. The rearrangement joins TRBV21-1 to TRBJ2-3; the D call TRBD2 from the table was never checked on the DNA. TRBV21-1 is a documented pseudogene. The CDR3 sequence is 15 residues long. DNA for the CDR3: TGTGCCAGCAGGGTAAGCGGTATAATCACAGATACGCAGTATTTT. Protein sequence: CASRVSGIITDTQYF.

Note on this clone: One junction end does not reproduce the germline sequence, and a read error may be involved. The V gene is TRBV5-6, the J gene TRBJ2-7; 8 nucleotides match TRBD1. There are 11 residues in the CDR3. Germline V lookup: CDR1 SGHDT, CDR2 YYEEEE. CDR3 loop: CASSLGRDRIF. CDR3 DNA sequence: TGTGCCAGCAGCTTGGGCCGGGACAGGATTTTC.

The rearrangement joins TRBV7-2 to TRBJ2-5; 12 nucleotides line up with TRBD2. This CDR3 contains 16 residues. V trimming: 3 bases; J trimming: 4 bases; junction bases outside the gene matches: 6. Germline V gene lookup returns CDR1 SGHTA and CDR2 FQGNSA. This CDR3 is CASSFLLAGGAETQYF. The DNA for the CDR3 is TGTGCCAGCAGCTTCCTTCTAGCGGGAGGGGCAGAGACCCAGTACTTC.